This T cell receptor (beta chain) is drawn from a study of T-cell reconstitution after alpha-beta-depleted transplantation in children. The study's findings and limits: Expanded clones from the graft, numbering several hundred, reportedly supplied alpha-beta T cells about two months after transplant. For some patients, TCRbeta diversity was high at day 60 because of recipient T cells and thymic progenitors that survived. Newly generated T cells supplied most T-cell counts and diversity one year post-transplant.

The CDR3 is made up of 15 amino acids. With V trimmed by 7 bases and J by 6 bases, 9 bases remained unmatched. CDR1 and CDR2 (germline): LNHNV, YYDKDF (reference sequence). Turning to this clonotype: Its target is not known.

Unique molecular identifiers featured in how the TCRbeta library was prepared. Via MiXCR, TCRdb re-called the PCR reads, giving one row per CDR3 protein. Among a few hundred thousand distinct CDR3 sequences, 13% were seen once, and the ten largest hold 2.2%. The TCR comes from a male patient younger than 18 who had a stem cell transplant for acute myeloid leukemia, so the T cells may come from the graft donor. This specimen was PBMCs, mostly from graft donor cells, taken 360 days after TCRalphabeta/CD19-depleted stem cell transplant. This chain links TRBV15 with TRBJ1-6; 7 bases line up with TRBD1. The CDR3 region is CATTLGQLLNSPLHF. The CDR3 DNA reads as TGTGCCACCACCTTGGGACAGCTTCTTAATTCACCCCTCCACTTT.